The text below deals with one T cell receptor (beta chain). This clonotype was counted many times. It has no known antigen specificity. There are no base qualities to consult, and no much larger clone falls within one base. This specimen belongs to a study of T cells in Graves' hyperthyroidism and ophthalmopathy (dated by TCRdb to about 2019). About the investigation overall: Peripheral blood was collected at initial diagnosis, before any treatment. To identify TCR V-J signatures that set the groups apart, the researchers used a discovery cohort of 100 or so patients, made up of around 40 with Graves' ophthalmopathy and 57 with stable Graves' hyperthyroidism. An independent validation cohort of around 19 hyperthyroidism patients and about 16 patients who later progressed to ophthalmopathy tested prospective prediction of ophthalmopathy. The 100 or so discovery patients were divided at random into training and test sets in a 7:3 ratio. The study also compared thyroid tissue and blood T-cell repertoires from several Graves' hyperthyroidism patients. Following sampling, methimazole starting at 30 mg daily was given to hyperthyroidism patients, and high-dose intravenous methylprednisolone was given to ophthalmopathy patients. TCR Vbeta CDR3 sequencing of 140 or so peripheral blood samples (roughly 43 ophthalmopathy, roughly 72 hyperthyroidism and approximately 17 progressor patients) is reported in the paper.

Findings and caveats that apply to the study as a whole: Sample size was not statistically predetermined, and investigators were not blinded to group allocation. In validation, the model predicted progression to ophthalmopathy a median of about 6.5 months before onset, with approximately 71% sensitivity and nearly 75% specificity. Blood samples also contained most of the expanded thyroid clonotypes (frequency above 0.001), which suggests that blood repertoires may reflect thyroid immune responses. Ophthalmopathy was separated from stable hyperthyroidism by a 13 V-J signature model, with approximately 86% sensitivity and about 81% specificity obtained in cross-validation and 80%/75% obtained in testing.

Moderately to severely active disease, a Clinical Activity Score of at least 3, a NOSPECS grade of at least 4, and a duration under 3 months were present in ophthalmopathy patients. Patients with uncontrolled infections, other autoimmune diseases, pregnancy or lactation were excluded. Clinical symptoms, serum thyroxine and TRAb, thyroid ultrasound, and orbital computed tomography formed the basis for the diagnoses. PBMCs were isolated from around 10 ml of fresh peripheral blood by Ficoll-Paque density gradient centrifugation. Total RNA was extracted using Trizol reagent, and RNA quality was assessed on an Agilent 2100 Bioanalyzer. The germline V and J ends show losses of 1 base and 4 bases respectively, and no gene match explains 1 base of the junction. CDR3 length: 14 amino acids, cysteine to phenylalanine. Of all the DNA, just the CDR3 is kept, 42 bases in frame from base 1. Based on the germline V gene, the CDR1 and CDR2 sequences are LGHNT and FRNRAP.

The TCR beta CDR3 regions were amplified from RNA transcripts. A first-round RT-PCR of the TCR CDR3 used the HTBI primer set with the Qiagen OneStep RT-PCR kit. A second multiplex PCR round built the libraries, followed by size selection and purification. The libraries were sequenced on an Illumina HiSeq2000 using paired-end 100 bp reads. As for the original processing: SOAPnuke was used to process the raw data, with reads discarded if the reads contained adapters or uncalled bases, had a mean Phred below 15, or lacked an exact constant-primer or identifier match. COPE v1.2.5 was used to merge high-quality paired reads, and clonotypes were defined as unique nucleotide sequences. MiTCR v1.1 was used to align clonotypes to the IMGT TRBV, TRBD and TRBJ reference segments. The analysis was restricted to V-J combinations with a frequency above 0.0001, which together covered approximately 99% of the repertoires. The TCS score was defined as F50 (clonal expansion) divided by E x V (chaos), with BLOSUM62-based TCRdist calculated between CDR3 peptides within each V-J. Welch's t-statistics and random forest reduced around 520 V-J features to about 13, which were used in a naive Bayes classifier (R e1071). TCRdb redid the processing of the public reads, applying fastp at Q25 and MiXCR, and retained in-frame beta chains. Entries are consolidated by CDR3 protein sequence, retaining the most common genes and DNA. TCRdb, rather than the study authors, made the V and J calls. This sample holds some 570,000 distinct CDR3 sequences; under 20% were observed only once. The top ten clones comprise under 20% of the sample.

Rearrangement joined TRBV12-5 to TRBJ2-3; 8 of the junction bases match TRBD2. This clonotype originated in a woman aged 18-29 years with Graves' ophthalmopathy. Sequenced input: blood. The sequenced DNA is TGTGCTAGTGGTTTGGGGACTAGCCCAGATACGCAGTATTTT. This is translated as CASGLGTSPDTQYF.